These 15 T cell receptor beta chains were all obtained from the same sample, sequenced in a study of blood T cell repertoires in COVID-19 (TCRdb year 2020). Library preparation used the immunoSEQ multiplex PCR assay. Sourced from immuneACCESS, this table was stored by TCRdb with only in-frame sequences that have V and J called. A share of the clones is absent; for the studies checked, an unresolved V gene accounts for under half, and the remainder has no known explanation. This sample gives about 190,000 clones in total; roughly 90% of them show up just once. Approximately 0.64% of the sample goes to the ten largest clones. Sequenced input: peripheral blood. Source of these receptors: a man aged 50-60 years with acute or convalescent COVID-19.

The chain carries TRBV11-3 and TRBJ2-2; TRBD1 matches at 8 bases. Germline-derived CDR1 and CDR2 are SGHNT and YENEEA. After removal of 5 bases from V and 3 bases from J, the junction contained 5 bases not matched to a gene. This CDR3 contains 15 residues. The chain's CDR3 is CASSGTGEDTGELFF. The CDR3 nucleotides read TGTGCCAGCAGCGGGACAGGCGAGGACACCGGGGAGCTGTTTTTT. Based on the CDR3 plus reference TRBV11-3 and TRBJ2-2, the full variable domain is EAGVVQSPRYKIIEKKQPVAFWCNPISGHNTLYWYLQNLGQGPELLIRYENEEAVDDSQLPKDRFSAERLKGVDSTLKIQPAELGDSAVYLCASSGTGEDTGELFFGEGSRLTVL.

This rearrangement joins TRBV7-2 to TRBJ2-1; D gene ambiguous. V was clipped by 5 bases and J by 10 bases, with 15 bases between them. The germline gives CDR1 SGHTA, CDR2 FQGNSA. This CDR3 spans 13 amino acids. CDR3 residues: CASSTYGLREQFF. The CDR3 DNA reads TGTGCCAGCAGCACCTACGGGTTGAGGGAGCAGTTCTTC.

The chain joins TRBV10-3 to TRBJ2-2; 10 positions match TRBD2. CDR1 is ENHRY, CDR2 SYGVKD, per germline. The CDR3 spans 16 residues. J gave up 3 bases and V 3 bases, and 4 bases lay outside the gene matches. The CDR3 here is CAISEPGLADTGELFF. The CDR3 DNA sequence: TGTGCCATCAGTGAACCTGGACTAGCGGACACCGGGGAGCTGTTTTTT.

CDR3 coding DNA: TGTGCCAGCAGCCAAGGGACAGGGGGCTCTCAGCCCCAGCATTTT. Encoded protein: CASSQGTGGSQPQHF. The rearrangement links TRBV3-1 (or the pseudogene TRBV3-2) to TRBJ1-5; 11 bases match TRBD1. With 1 base clipped from V and 6 bases from J, the junction kept 2 bases outside the gene matches. Germline lookup yields CDR1 LGHDT and CDR2 YNNKEL (reference sequence). The CDR3 runs to 15 residues.

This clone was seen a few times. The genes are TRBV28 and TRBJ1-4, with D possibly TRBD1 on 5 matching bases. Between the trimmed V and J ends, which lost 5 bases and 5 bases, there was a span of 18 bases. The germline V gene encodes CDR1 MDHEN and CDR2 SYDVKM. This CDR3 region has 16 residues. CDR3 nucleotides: TGTGCCAGCAGTCCCCCCGTGGGAGGGGAGAATGAAAAACTGTTTTTT. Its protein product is CASSPPVGGENEKLFF.

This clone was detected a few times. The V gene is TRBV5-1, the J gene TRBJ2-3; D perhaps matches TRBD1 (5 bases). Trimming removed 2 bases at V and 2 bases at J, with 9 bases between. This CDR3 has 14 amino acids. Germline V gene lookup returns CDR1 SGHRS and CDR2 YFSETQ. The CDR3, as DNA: TGCGCCAGCAGCTTAACGGACACCACAGATACGCAGTATTTT. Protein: CASSLTDTTDTQYF.

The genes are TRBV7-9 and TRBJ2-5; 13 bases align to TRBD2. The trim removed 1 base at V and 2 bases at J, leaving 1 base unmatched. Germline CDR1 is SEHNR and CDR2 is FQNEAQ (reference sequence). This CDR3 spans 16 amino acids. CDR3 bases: TGTGCCAGCAGCTTAGGGGGACTAGCGGGGCAAGAGACCCAGTACTTC. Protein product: CASSLGGLAGQETQYF.

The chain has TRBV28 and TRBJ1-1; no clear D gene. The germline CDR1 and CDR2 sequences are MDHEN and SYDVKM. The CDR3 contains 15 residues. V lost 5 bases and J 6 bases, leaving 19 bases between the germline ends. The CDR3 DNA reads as TGTGCCAGCAGTCCCCGGGGAAGGGTTAAGGCTGAAGCTTTCTTT. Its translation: CASSPRGRVKAEAFF.

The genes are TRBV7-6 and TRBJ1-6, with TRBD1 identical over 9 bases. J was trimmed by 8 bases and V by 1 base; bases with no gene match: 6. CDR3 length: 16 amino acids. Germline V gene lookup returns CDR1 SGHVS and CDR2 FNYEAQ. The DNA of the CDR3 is TGTGCCAGCAGCTTAGGCGCACAGGGGGCATATTCACCCCTCCACTTT. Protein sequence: CASSLGAQGAYSPLHF.

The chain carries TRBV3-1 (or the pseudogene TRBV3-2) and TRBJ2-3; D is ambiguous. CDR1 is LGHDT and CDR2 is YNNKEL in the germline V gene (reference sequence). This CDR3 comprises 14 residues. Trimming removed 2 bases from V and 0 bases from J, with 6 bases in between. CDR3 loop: CASSQLPSTDTQYF. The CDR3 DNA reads TGTGCCAGCAGCCAACTTCCTAGCACAGATACGCAGTATTTT.

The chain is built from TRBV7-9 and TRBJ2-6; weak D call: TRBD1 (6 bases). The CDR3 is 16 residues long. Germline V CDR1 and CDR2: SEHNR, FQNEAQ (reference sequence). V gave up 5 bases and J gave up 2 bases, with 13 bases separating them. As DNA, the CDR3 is TGTGCCAGCAGCCGGGACATGTTGCCTGGGGCCAACGTCCTGACTTTC. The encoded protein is CASSRDMLPGANVLTF.

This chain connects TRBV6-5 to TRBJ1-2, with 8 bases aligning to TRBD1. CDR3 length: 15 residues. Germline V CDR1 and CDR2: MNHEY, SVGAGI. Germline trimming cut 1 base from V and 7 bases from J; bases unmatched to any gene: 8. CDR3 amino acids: CASSYFRDRLSGYTF. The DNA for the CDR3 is TGTGCCAGCAGTTACTTCCGGGACAGGTTGTCTGGCTACACCTTC.

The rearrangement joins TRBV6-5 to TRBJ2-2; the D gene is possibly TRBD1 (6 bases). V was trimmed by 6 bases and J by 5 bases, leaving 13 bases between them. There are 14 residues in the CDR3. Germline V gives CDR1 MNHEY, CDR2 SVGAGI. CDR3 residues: CASSQTTGTGELFF. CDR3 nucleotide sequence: TGTGCCAGCAGCCAAACCACAGGGACCGGGGAGCTGTTTTTT.

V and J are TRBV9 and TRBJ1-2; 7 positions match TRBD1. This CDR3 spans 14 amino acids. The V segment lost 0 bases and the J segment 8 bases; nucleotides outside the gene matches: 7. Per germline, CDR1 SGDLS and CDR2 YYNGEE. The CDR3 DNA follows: TGTGCCAGCAGCGTAGAAGACAGGGCAGGCGGCTACACCTTC. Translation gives CASSVEDRAGGYTF.

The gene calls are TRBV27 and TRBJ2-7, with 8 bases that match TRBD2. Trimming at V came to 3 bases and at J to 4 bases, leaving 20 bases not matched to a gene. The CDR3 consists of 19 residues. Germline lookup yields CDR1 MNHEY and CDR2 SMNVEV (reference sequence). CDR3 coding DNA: TGTGCCAGCAGTTTCTTGTCTAGCGGGCCGGGAACGGCTACTTACGAGCAGTACTTC. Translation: CASSFLSSGPGTATYEQYF.